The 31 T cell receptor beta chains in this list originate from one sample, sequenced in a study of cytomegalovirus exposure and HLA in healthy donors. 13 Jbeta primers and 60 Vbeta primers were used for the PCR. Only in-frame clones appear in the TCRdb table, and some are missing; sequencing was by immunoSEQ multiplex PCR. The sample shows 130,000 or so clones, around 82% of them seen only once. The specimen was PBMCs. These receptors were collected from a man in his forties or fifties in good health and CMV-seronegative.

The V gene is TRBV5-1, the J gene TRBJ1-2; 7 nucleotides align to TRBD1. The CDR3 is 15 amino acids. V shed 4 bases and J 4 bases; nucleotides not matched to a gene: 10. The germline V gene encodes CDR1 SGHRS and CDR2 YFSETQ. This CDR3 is CASSEGDRVLYGYTF. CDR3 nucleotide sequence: TGCGCCAGCAGCGAAGGTGACAGGGTCCTCTATGGCTACACCTTC.

The CDR3 DNA reads as TGTGCCAGCTCACCTTTTACCTCCGACAGGGGGTCAGAGACCCAGTACTTC. It yields the protein CASSPFTSDRGSETQYF. V gene TRBV18 combines with J gene TRBJ2-5, with 9 bases aligning to TRBD1. The V segment lost 3 bases and the J segment 4 bases; nucleotides outside the gene matches: 12. Germline V gene sequence: CDR1 KGHSH, CDR2 LQKENI. This CDR3 is built from 17 residues.

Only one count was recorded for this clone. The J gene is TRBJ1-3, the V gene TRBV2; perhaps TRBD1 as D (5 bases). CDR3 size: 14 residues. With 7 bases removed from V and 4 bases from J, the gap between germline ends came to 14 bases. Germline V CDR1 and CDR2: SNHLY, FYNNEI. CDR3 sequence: CASKTVRDGNTIYF. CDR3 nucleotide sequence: TGTGCCAGCAAGACAGTTCGTGACGGAAACACCATATATTTT. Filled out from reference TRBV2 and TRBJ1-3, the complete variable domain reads EPEVTQTPSHQVTQMGQEVILRCVPISNHLYFYWYRQILGQKVEFLVSFYNNEISEKSEIFDDQFSVERPDGSNFTLKIRSTKLEDSAMYFCASKTVRDGNTIYFGEGSWLTVV.

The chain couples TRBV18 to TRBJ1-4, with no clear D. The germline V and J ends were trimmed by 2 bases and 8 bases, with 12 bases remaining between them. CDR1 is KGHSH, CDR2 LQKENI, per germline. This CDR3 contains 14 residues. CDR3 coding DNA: TGTGCCAGCTCACCAGTGAGTGTGGAGGAAAAACTGTTTTTT. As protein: CASSPVSVEEKLFF.

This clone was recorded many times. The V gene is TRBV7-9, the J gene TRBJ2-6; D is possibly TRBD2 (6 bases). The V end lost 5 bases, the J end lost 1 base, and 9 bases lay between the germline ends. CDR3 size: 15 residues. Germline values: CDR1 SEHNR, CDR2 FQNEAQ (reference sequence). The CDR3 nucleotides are TGTGCCAGCAGCGGTCGGGGGTCTGGGGCCAACGTCCTGACTTTC. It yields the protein CASSGRGSGANVLTF.

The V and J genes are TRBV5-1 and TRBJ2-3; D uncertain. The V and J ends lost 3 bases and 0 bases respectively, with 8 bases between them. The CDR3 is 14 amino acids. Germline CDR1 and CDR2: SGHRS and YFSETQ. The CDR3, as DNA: TGCGCCAGCAGCTATACTACAAGCACAGATACGCAGTATTTT. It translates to CASSYTTSTDTQYF. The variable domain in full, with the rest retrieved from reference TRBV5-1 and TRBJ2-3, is KAGVTQTPRYLIKTRGQQVTLSCSPISGHRSVSWYQQTPGQGLQFLFEYFSETQRNKGNFPGRFSGRQFSNSRSEMNVSTLELGDSALYLCASSYTTSTDTQYFGPGTRLTVL.

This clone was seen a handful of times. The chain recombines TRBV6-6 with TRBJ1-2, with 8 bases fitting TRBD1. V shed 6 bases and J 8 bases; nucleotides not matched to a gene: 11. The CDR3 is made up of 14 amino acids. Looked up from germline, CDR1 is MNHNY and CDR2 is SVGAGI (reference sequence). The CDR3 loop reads CASRGGQGIRGYTF. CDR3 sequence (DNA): TGTGCCAGCAGGGGAGGACAGGGAATTAGAGGCTACACCTTC.

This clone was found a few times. The CDR3 is CAISESAGTGVHEQYF. The CDR3 nucleotides are TGTGCCATCAGTGAGTCGGCCGGGACAGGGGTCCACGAGCAGTACTTC. The V and J genes are TRBV10-3 and TRBJ2-7, with TRBD1 identical over 10 bases. The CDR3 consists of 16 residues. Germline loops: CDR1 ENHRY, CDR2 SYGVKD. Unmatched junction bases numbered 7, after V lost 0 bases and J lost 5 bases.

CDR3 sequence (DNA): TGTGCCAGCAGCTCAGGGACAGGGGGTCAGCCCCAGCATTTT. This sequence encodes CASSSGTGGQPQHF. The chain recombines TRBV27 with TRBJ1-5, with 11 bases identical to TRBD1. The trim removed 6 bases at V and 6 bases at J, leaving 4 bases unmatched. Germline V gene sequence: CDR1 MNHEY, CDR2 SMNVEV (reference sequence). The CDR3 contains 14 residues.

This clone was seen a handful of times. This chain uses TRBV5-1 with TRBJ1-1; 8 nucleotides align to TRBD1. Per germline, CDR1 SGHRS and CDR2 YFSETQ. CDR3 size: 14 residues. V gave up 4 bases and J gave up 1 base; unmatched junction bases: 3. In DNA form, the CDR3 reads TGCGCCAGCAGCGCCGGGACAGGGAACACTGAAGCTTTCTTT. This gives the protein CASSAGTGNTEAFF. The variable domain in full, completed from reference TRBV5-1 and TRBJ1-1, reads KAGVTQTPRYLIKTRGQQVTLSCSPISGHRSVSWYQQTPGQGLQFLFEYFSETQRNKGNFPGRFSGRQFSNSRSEMNVSTLELGDSALYLCASSAGTGNTEAFFGQGTRLTVV.

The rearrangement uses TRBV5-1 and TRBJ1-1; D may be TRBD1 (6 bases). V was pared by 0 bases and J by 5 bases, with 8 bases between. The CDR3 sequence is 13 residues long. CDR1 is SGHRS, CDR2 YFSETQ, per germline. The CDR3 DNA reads TGCGCCAGCAGCTTGGCTGGACAGACTGAAGCTTTCTTT. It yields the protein CASSLAGQTEAFF.

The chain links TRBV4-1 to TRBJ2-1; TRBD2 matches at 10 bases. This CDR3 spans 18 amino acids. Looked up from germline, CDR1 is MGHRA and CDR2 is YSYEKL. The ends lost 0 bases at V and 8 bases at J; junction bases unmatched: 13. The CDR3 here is CASSQDMASGSVGHEQFF. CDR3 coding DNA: TGCGCCAGCAGCCAAGATATGGCTAGCGGGAGTGTAGGCCATGAGCAGTTCTTC.

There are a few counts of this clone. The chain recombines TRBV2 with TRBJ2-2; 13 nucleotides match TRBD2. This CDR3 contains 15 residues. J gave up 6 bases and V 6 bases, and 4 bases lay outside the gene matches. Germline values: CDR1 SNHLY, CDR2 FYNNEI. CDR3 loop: CASRAGTSGAGELFF. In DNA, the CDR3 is TGTGCCAGCAGGGCCGGGACTAGCGGGGCCGGGGAGCTGTTTTTT.

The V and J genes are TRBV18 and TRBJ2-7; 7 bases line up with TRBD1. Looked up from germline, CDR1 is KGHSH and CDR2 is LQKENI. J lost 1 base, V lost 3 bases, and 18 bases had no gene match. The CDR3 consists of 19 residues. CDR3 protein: CASSPLARLEGAASYEQYF. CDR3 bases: TGTGCCAGCTCACCCCTTGCCCGTTTAGAGGGGGCTGCGTCCTACGAGCAGTACTTC.

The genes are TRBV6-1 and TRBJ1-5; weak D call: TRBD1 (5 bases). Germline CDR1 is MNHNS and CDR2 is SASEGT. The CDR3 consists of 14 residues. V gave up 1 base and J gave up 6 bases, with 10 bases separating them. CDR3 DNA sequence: TGTGCCAGCAGTGAAGGGGGCGGGGGTCAGCCCCAGCATTTT. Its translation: CASSEGGGGQPQHF.

CDR3 in DNA: TGTGCCAGCAGCCCCCAGGGAAACACCGGGGAGCTGTTTTTT. Protein sequence: CASSPQGNTGELFF. This sequence joins TRBV11-3 and TRBJ2-2, with D perhaps matching TRBD1 (5 bases). The CDR3 loop spans 14 amino acids. The V gene's germline CDR1 is SGHNT and CDR2 YENEEA. V was trimmed by 5 bases and J by 2 bases, leaving 9 bases between them.

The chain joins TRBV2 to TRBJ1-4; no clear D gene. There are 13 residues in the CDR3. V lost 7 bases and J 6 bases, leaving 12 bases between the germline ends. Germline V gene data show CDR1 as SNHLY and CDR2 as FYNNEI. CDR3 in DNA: TGTGCCAGCACCCCCGCGCGGGATGAAAAACTGTTTTTT. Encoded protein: CASTPARDEKLFF.

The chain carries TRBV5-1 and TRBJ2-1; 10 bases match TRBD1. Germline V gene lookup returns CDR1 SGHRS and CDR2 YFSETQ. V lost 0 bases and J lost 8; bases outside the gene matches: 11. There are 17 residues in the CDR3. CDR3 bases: TGCGCCAGCAGCTTGGCCACCGGGACAGGGGACGGTGATGAGCAGTTCTTC. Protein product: CASSLATGTGDGDEQFF.

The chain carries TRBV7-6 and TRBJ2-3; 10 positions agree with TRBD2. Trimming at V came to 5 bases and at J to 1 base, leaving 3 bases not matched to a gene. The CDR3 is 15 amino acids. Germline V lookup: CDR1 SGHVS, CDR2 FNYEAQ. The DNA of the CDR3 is TGTGCCAGCAGCCTCGGGACTAGCGGCACAGATACGCAGTATTTT. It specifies CASSLGTSGTDTQYF.

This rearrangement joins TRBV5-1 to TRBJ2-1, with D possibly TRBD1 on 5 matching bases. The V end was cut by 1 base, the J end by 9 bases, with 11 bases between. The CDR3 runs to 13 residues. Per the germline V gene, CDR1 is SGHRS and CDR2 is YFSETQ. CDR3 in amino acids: CASSLLQGPEQFF. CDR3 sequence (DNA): TGCGCCAGCAGCTTGCTCCAGGGTCCTGAGCAGTTCTTC.

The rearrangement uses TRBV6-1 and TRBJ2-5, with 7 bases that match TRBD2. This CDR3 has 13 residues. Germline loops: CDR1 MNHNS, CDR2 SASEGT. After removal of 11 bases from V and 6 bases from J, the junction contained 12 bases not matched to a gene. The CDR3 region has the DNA TGTGCCGGGAGGGAAAACCCTTTGAAGACCCAGTACTTC. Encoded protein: CAGRENPLKTQYF.

In DNA form, the CDR3 reads TGTGCCACCGGACCGGGACAGGGTGGAATCACGCAGTATTTT. Translated, it gives CATGPGQGGITQYF. The rearrangement links TRBV19 to TRBJ2-3; TRBD1 matches at 9 bases. The V segment lost 10 bases and the J segment 9 bases; nucleotides outside the gene matches: 14. CDR1 and CDR2 (germline): LNHDA, SQIVND (reference sequence). The CDR3 covers 14 residues. The complete variable domain, with remaining parts taken from reference TRBV19 and TRBJ2-3, reads DGGITQSPKYLFRKEGQNVTLSCEQNLNHDAMYWYRQDPGQGLRLIYYSQIVNDFQKGDIAEGYSVSREKKESFPLTVTSAQKNPTAFYLCATGPGQGGITQYFGPGTRLTVL.

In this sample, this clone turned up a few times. The CDR3 reads CASSPPPRGIQYF. Written as DNA, the CDR3 is TGTGCCAGCTCACCACCGCCCCGGGGCATTCAGTACTTC. This chain uses TRBV18 with TRBJ2-4; tentatively, D is TRBD2 (5 bases). V lost 0 bases to trimming and J lost 9 bases, with 9 bases between them. This CDR3 has 13 residues. The germline V gene has CDR1 KGHSH and CDR2 LQKENI.

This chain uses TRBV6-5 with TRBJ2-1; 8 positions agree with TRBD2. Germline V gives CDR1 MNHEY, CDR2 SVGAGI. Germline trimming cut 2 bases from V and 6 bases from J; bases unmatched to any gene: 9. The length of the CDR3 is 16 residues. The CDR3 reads CASSYQSGSRGNEQFF. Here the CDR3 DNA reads TGTGCCAGCAGTTACCAAAGCGGGAGTCGTGGCAATGAGCAGTTCTTC.

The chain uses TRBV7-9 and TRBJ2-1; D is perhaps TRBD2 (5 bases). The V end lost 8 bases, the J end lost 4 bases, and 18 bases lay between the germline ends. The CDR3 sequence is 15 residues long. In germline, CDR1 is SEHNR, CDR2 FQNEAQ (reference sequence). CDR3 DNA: TGTGCCAGCCGGAGTAACGGCGCGGGTTACAATGAGCAGTTCTTC. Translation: CASRSNGAGYNEQFF.

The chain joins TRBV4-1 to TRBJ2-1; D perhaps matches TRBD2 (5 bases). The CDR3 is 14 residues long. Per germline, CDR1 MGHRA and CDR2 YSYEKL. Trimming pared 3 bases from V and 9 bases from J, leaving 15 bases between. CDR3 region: CASSQAGSRGEQFF. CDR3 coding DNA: TGCGCCAGCAGCCAGGCCGGCTCCCGGGGTGAGCAGTTCTTC.

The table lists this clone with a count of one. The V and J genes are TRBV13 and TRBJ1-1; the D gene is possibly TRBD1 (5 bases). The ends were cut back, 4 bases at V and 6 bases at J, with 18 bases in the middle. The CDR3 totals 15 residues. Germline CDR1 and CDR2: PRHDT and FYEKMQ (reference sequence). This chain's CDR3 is CASSSNPGVWPEAFF. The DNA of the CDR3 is TGTGCCAGCAGCTCTAATCCGGGGGTCTGGCCTGAAGCTTTCTTT.

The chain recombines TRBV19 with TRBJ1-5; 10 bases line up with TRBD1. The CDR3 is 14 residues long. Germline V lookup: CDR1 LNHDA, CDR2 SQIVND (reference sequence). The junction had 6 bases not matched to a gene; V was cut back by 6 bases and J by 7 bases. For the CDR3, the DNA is TGTGCCAGTAGCCGTGGACAGGGGGGACAGCCCCAGCATTTT. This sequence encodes CASSRGQGGQPQHF.

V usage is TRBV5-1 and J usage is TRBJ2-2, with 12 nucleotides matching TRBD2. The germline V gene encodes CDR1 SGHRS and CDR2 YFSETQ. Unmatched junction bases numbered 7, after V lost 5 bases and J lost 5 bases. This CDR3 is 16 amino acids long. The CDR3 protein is CASRDAGTSGTGELFF. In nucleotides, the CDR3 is TGCGCCAGCAGGGACGCCGGGACTAGCGGGACCGGGGAGCTGTTTTTT.

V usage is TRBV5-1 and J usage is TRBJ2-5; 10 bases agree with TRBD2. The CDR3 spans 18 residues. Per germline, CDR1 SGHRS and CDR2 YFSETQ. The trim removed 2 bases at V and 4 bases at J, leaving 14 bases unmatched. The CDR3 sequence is CASSFSGGTVAGGETQYF. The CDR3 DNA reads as TGCGCCAGCAGCTTCTCAGGGGGCACGGTAGCGGGAGGAGAGACCCAGTACTTC.

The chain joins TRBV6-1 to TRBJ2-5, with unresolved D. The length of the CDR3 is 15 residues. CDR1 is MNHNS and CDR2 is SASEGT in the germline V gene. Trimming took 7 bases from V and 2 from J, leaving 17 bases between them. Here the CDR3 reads CASTFPTRNQETQYF. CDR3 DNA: TGTGCCAGCACCTTCCCGACTCGAAATCAAGAGACCCAGTACTTC.